This TCR beta chain derives from a study of T cell repertoires in cytomegalovirus infection. Study-level background: From public TCR beta signatures came an indication of both CMV infection and matching HLA type. Overall study findings and caveats: Clonotype analysis showed dominance of the ex vivo response by HLA-C-restricted CMV-specific TCR beta clonotypes.

The CDR3 has 15 amino acids. The V and J ends lost 5 bases and 10 bases, in that order; junction bases with no gene match: 14. The germline CDR1 and CDR2 sequences are MDHEN and SYDVKM. From the reads, TCRdb called clonotypes with MiXCR, one entry per CDR3 protein. The sample consists of some 180,000 distinct CDR3 sequences, about 20% of them appearing once. A note on this clonotype: The antigen remains undetermined.

This TCR came from a human donor in good health (CMV status not recorded). Some clones in this sample may be carry-over from other donors' samples. Material: PBMCs. The chain links TRBV28 to TRBJ2-1; the match to TRBD1 covers 7 bases. CDR3 residues: CASSPPSGTASEQFF. The DNA for the CDR3 is TGTGCCAGCAGTCCCCCATCCGGGACAGCTTCAGAGCAGTTCTTC.